This paragraph reports one T cell receptor (beta chain). Antigen unknown. These data originate in a study of blood T cells in healthy people across ages. Study results and caveats: For the donors, CMV status was unknown and possibly confounded expanded clonotype changes. Getting older went along with TCR beta diversity per million T cells dropping roughly linearly.

Individuals who donated were healthy Caucasians from Russia aged 6 to 90. Ten milliliters of peripheral blood were drawn from each donor into EDTA-treated tubes. A second PCR, run for roughly 6 to 11 cycles, used a sample-barcoded 5' primer plus a J-beta primer mix. One entry per CDR3 protein results from TCRdb running MiXCR on the 5' RACE reads. The table records about 1.1 million distinct CDR3 sequences, around two fifths of them present only once. This CDR3 has 14 residues. The germline V and J ends were trimmed by 5 bases and 0 bases, with 8 bases remaining between them. Looked up from germline, CDR1 is SEHNR and CDR2 is FQNEAQ (reference sequence).

The sample consisted of blood. The gene calls are TRBV7-9 and TRBJ1-3, with D uncertain. This receptor was identified in a man between 18 and 29 years old in good health. CDR3: CASSHLDSGNTIYF. The CDR3 DNA is TGTGCCAGCAGCCATCTTGACTCTGGAAACACCATATATTTT.